One and the same sample provided the 19 T cell receptor beta chains below, sequenced in a study of blood T cells in healthy people across ages. Then a second PCR, running roughly 7 to 11 cycles, was carried out with a sample-barcoded 5' primer and a J-beta primer mix. TCRdb reanalysed the 5' RACE reads using MiXCR and keeps one entry per CDR3 protein. The sample has some 1,000,000 distinct CDR3 sequences, approximately 26% seen once. Separately, the same data were catalogued under a study of T cells of mothers and their children.

Material for sequencing was blood. These receptors were obtained from a girl aged 2-10 years in good health.

The chain recombines TRBV29-1 with TRBJ1-1, with 8 nucleotides matching TRBD1. J was trimmed by 6 bases and V by 3 bases; bases with no gene match: 18. The CDR3 covers 17 residues. Per the germline V gene, CDR1 is SQVTM and CDR2 is ANQGSEA. The CDR3 here is CSVELQYQGAEVAEAFF. CDR3 in DNA: TGCAGCGTTGAGCTGCAATACCAGGGGGCGGAGGTAGCTGAAGCTTTCTTT.

This clonotype has more than one count but fewer than ten. This chain uses TRBV4-1 with TRBJ2-5; the D gene is possibly TRBD2 (6 bases). The assigned J gene may be wrong: the sequence end matches TRBJ2-7 better. The CDR3 spans 14 residues. Looked up from germline, CDR1 is MGHRA and CDR2 is YSYEKL. For the CDR3, the DNA is TGCGCCAGCAGCCAAGATGCGGGGTCCTACGAGCAGTACTTC. This gives the protein CASSQDAGSYEQYF.

The rearrangement joins TRBV28 to TRBJ1-5; 8 bases line up with TRBD1. The CDR3 totals 14 residues. The ends lost 6 bases at V and 7 bases at J; junction bases unmatched: 8. CDR1 is MDHEN, CDR2 SYDVKM, per germline. Here the CDR3 DNA reads TGTGCCAGCAGCCGGACAGGGATCATGCAGCCCCAGCATTTT. Protein sequence: CASSRTGIMQPQHF.

The genes are TRBV4-2 and TRBJ1-4; no clear D. V lost 0 bases and J lost 7, with 9 bases in between. Germline V lookup: CDR1 LGHNA, CDR2 YNFKEQ. CDR3 length: 14 amino acids. The chain's CDR3 is CASSQENKGEKLFF. The CDR3 DNA sequence: TGTGCCAGCAGCCAAGAGAACAAGGGTGAAAAACTGTTTTTT.

The chain links TRBV6-5 to TRBJ2-1, with a possible D match to TRBD1 (6 bases). CDR1 is MNHEY and CDR2 is SVGAGI in the germline V gene. CDR3 size: 11 residues. Trimming took 6 bases from V and 12 from J, leaving 12 bases between them. This CDR3 is CASRTQGRQFF. The CDR3 coding sequence is TGTGCCAGCAGAACTCAGGGGCGGCAGTTCTTC.

V usage is TRBV6-6 and J usage is TRBJ1-1; D unresolved. V was pared by 9 bases and J by 8 bases, with 13 bases between. Germline V gene data show CDR1 as MNHNY and CDR2 as SVGAGI (reference sequence). CDR3 size: 11 residues. The CDR3 DNA reads TGTGCCAGTTGGAACCCACACGAAGCTTTCTTT. The encoded protein is CASWNPHEAFF.

The CDR3 bases are TGTGCCAGCAGCTTAGAGGGTGAGTGGGATAACACTGAAGCTTTCTTT. Protein: CASSLEGEWDNTEAFF. The rearrangement links TRBV7-9 to TRBJ1-1; D is uncertain. Per the germline V gene, CDR1 is SEHNR and CDR2 is FQNEAQ (reference sequence). CDR3 length equals 16 residues. The V end was cut by 1 base, the J end by 2 bases, with 14 bases between.

The rearrangement joins TRBV5-1 to TRBJ1-1; unclear D gene. This CDR3 spans 13 amino acids. Trimming shortened V by 2 bases and J by 0 bases, and 5 bases separated the two germline ends. Germline V gene data show CDR1 as SGHRS and CDR2 as YFSETQ. CDR3 bases: TGCGCCAGCAGCTTTCAAATGAACACTGAAGCTTTCTTT. Amino acids: CASSFQMNTEAFF. The full variable domain, its missing parts supplied by reference TRBV5-1 and TRBJ1-1, is KAGVTQTPRYLIKTRGQQVTLSCSPISGHRSVSWYQQTPGQGLQFLFEYFSETQRNKGNFPGRFSGRQFSNSRSEMNVSTLELGDSALYLCASSFQMNTEAFFGQGTRLTVV.

This clonotype was seen a handful of times. The V call is TRBV12-3 or TRBV12-4, the J call TRBJ1-1; no clear D. CDR3 length: 14 residues. Trimming removed 7 bases at V and 7 bases at J, with 19 bases between. CDR3 coding DNA: TGTGCCAGCACCCTTGGCTGGATTGGCGGTGAAGCTTTCTTT. It encodes CASTLGWIGGEAFF.

This clonotype was recorded at least ten times. CDR3 residues: CSARDWTSGDTGELFF. DNA of the CDR3: TGCAGTGCTAGAGATTGGACTAGCGGGGACACCGGGGAGCTGTTTTTT. The chain combines TRBV20-1 with TRBJ2-2; 12 nucleotides line up with TRBD2. The CDR3 is 16 amino acids. V trimming: 0 bases; J trimming: 3 bases; junction bases outside the gene matches: 2. Germline values: CDR1 DFQATT, CDR2 SNEGSKA (reference sequence).

This sequence joins TRBV2 and TRBJ1-4; weak D call: TRBD1 (5 bases). Trimming removed 5 bases at V and 7 bases at J, with 17 bases between. CDR1 SNHLY and CDR2 FYNNEI come from the germline V gene. There are 15 residues in the CDR3. CDR3 in DNA: TGTGCCAGCAGTCCCCCGGGAGGGGAAGGTGAAAAACTGTTTTTT. Its translation is CASSPPGGEGEKLFF.

The chain recombines TRBV20-1 with TRBJ1-2, with D perhaps TRBD1 (5 bases). Germline assignment: CDR1 DFQATT and CDR2 SNEGSKA (reference sequence). CDR3 length: 14 amino acids. V shed 6 bases and J shed 0 bases, with 14 bases lying between them. CDR3 sequence reads: CSAISGASNYGYTF. Here the CDR3 DNA reads TGCAGTGCCATCTCTGGGGCGTCTAACTATGGCTACACCTTC.

The V gene is TRBV29-1, the J gene TRBJ2-1; 9 positions match TRBD1. Germline values: CDR1 SQVTM, CDR2 ANQGSEA. V lost 3 bases, J lost 9 bases, and 12 bases stayed unmatched. This CDR3 has 15 residues. CDR3 DNA: TGCAGCGTTGATTACACCGGGACAGGGTTTGGTGAGCAGTTCTTC. Translated, it gives CSVDYTGTGFGEQFF.

The V gene is TRBV5-5, the J gene TRBJ2-3, with D possibly TRBD2 on 6 matching bases. Germline V lookup: CDR1 SGHKS, CDR2 YYEKEE (reference sequence). The V end lost 4 bases, the J end lost 4 bases, and 22 bases lay between the germline ends. This CDR3 has 17 residues. For the CDR3, the DNA is TGTGCCAGCAGCGGCCCGGGAGTATTGGGTGCTCCAGATACGCAGTATTTT. Its translation: CASSGPGVLGAPDTQYF. Variable domain in full (rest from reference TRBV5-5 and TRBJ2-3): DAGVTQSPTHLIKTRGQQVTLRCSPISGHKSVSWYQQVLGQGPQFIFQYYEKEERGRGNFPDRFSARQFPNYSSELNVNALLLGDSALYLCASSGPGVLGAPDTQYFGPGTRLTVL.

This clonotype was observed a handful of times. V gene TRBV7-2 combines with J gene TRBJ2-5, with D unresolved. From germline, CDR1 is SGHTA and CDR2 FQGNSA. V was trimmed by 9 bases and J by 0 bases, leaving 11 bases between them. The CDR3 extends over 13 amino acids. The CDR3 spells CASTLGYQETQYF. As DNA, the CDR3 is TGTGCCAGTACGCTGGGGTACCAAGAGACCCAGTACTTC.

This clonotype was observed a handful of times. The CDR3, as DNA: TGCAGTGCTCCCCCCCGTGGGGGTTTGCAGTTGGAAGAGACCCAGTACTTC. The encoded protein is CSAPPRGGLQLEETQYF. The rearrangement uses TRBV20-1 and TRBJ2-5; D may match TRBD1 or TRBD2 (5 bases each). The V end was cut by 5 bases, the J end by 3 bases, with 25 bases between. CDR1 DFQATT and CDR2 SNEGSKA come from the germline V gene (reference sequence). The CDR3 extends over 17 amino acids.

This clonotype was counted a few times. The V call is TRBV29-1, the J call TRBJ1-1; D is unclear. V dropped 3 bases and J dropped 7 bases, with 15 bases sitting between them. The CDR3 loop spans 13 amino acids. Germline-derived CDR1 and CDR2 are SQVTM and ANQGSEA. The CDR3 reads CSVEEQTHGEAFF. The CDR3 nucleotides read TGCAGCGTTGAGGAACAGACCCACGGTGAAGCTTTCTTT. Complete variable domain (other parts from reference TRBV29-1 and TRBJ1-1): SAVISQKPSRDICQRGTSLTIQCQVDSQVTMMFWYRQQPGQSLTLIATANQGSEATYESGFVIDKFPISRPNLTFSTLTVSNMSPEDSSIYLCSVEEQTHGEAFFGQGTRLTVV.

The table lists this clonotype with a few counts. The chain employs TRBV28 and TRBJ2-1; D unclear. The CDR3 runs 14 residues. Trimming removed 3 bases from V and 5 bases from J, with 11 bases in between. Germline V lookup: CDR1 MDHEN, CDR2 SYDVKM. CDR3 in DNA: TGTGCCAGCAGTTTTAGGAAGGAACACAATGAGCAGTTCTTC. Its translation is CASSFRKEHNEQFF.

The chain links TRBV6-4 to TRBJ2-1, with 7 bases that match TRBD1. The CDR3 is 14 residues long. The V and J ends lost 4 bases and 4 bases, in that order; junction bases with no gene match: 4. Germline CDR1 reads MRHNA; CDR2 reads SNTAGT. The CDR3 spells CASSVGTDYNEQFF. The DNA of the CDR3 is TGTGCCAGCAGTGTCGGGACAGATTACAATGAGCAGTTCTTC.